The source of this T cell receptor (beta chain) is a study of CD8+CD57+ T cells in acquired aplastic anemia. The overall study: Roughly 3 ug was the average amount of DNA from sorted CD4+ and CD8+ cells. Findings of the study overall: Researchers reported that CD8+ Simpson's diversity was not significantly different in patients versus controls. A set of around 30 CD8+ CDR3 sequences was shared between patients and controls, and these sequences appeared highly expressed in patients.

Genomic DNA, serving as template, underwent TCR beta VDJ and CDR3 profiling. TCRdb ran MiXCR on the reads and lists one entry per CDR3 protein. The sample contains 110,000 or so distinct CDR3 sequences, around 50% of which appear only once. This clonotype has at least ten counts. Its target is not known. The CDR3 is 15 residues long. The trim removed 1 base at V and 7 bases at J, leaving 8 bases unmatched. Germline loops: CDR1 SGHAT, CDR2 FQNNGV. The sequenced material came from sorted CD4+, CD8+, or CD8+CD57+ T cells (not recorded which) from PBMCs. This sequence was found in a human donor in good health, serving as a control. The gene calls are TRBV11-2 and TRBJ1-1; TRBD1 matches at 8 bases. For the CDR3, the DNA is TGTGCCAGCAGCTTAGTCAGGACAGGGAACGGTGAAGCTTTCTTT. This encodes CASSLVRTGNGEAFF.